This TCR beta chain was captured by sequencing in a study of beta chain features in type 1 diabetes. Regarding this clone: Its antigen is still unknown. Additional DNA sequences in this sample encode the identical CDR3.

Isolated RNA was reverse transcribed in full, so expressed TCRB transcripts were sequenced. The repertoire was sequenced with immunoSEQ multiplex PCR; TCRdb's copy has only in-frame clones and lacks some. The table has about 280,000 clones, 15% seen once. Study-level points and caveats: Healthy donors had naive, central memory and Treg TCRB repertoires that appeared less similar than those seen among patients. The study found moderately but significantly shorter TCRB CDR3s in all four CD4+ subsets of Type 1 diabetes patients.

This CDR3 comprises 14 residues. The germline V gene encodes CDR1 LGHNA and CDR2 YSLEER. Trimming took 4 bases from V and 5 from J; bases not matched to a gene: 2. This clonotype was sampled from a man younger than 35 with type 1 diabetes. The chain joins TRBV4-3 to TRBJ1-4; 9 bases align to TRBD1. Sequencing was carried out using naive CD4+ T cells from blood. CDR3 residues: CASSPDRGNEKLFF. CDR3 in DNA: TGCGCCAGCAGCCCAGACAGGGGGAATGAAAAACTGTTTTTT.